This T cell receptor (beta chain) comes out of a study of cytomegalovirus exposure and HLA in healthy donors (dated by TCRdb to between 2016 and 2019). General notes on the study: In an earlier analysis of some 610 of the donors, 250 to 300 Gb of sequence data and 95 million to 130 million unique TCR beta sequences from 150 million to 200 million T cells were reported. Roughly 300 gigabases of sequencing data and approximately 85 million unique TCR sequences were included in an early release covering about 620 HLA-typed donors. Among the approximately 420 genotyped donors, approximately 76% belonged to the genetic ancestry cluster associated with self-reported Caucasian donors. The study aimed to test whether signatures of past pathogen exposure could be identified by cataloging public T cell receptors. The T cell repertoires of 666 subjects were profiled by immunosequencing and related to cytomegalovirus serostatus. A separate validation cohort of roughly 130 different subjects was used in addition to the roughly 700-subject first cohort. To predict cytomegalovirus infection status, the study brought together high-throughput TCR immunosequencing, statistical association of individual TCRs with disease status, and machine learning. In a later analysis, previously published TCR beta repertoires from 670 or so donors were re-analyzed and high-resolution HLA genotyping was added so that TCR occurrence patterns could be studied. The later analysis used no new phenotypic data to find candidate immune exposures, relying instead on TCR beta sequences and their occurrence across donors. An earlier analysis of about 600 of the donors used high-throughput TCR beta sequencing to judge whether each TCR beta V gene segment behaved as functional or pseudogenic. Alongside the repertoire data, information on donor age, sex, ethnicity and CMV serostatus was compiled. A later genetic analysis took genome-wide SNP genotypes for 398 of the 666 donors and used that subset as a discovery cohort. Every repertoire in the discovery cohort had been generated on one and the same sequencing platform. Class I and class II HLA loci were covered by the typing at four-digit resolution. The number of typed donors differed by locus: about 620-640 for A, B, C, DRB1 and DQB1; approximately 530 for DQA1; some 590 for DPA1; and around 490 for DPB1. A handful of DR-DQ haplotypes were handled as single units for association and clustering because linkage in the cohort was strong. On average, 235,054 unique TCR beta nucleotide sequences were sequenced per donor among some 420 genotyped donors of the cohort, with roughly 18% of those sequences being non-productive. Overall study outcomes, separate from this receptor: An earlier analysis of 587 of the donors showed that most TCR beta V segments appeared in productive rearrangements either about 87% or about 30% of the time, which broadly matched IMGT annotations. In a later genetic analysis, a missense DCLRE1C variant was associated with V-gene and J-gene trimming of TCR beta chains, and the association was replicated in an independent cohort. According to a later genetic analysis, donors in an Asian-associated ancestry cluster had fewer N-insertions in productive TCRs than the approximately 610-donor mean. The 87-base-pair reads could not distinguish some IMGT-functional V segments, including TRBV6-2 and TRBV6-3, so those segments were excluded. A later analysis reported that several top co-occurrence clusters appeared linked to parvovirus B19, influenza, CMV and Epstein-Barr virus. In a later analysis, HLA-associated TCR beta chains showed more clonal expansion and lower generation probabilities than non-associated chains that were equally common. Presence/absence analyses assumed roughly uniform sequencing depth across donors, an assumption that may not hold. CMV serostatus was the only immune exposure information available for the cohort. According to a later analysis, most CMV-associated TCR beta chains appeared to be HLA-restricted, and the HLA associations seemed to be driven largely by CMV exposure. The study listed 164 TCR beta chains as associated with cytomegalovirus. A later analysis found that TCR association rates varied across HLA loci, with DRB1 alleles showing the most associated TCRs and HLA-C alleles the fewest. Because HLA typing was missing for some donors at each locus, association tests included only the typed subset. Because counts were too low, roughly 16 rarely observed V segments, including chromosome 9 orphons, were left out of the earlier analysis of over 550 of the donors. The classifier was reported to diagnose cytomegalovirus status with high specificity and sensitivity in both the original and validation cohorts. In this cohort, only TCR beta chains were sequenced, and detectable features were limited by the absence of alpha or paired-chain data. Most TCR sequences were observed very rarely across donors, whereas some public TCRs were present in many individuals. Correlated functional status among segregating V segments might reflect linkage disequilibrium, but an unknown experimental factor could not be ruled out. A further reported finding was that TCR beta sequences accurately predicted the HLA-A and HLA-B alleles for most subjects in the first cohort. The authors suggested that the approach could potentially be extended to other disease states and immunological phenotypes. In vitro tests confirmed that a few of the cytomegalovirus-associated TCR beta chains recognize cytomegalovirus antigens. When HLA alleles, especially DR and DQ, strongly co-occurred, TCR associations were difficult to assign to individual alleles. A cluster of highly shared sequence variants was judged likely to represent a technical artifact of the sequencing pipeline. A later analysis associated about 17,000 TCR beta sequences with specific HLA alleles at a false discovery rate of 0.05.

Library method: the immunoSEQ multiplex PCR assay. The multiplex PCR relied on a mix of 60 forward primers for TCR Vbeta segments and 13 reverse primers for TCR Jbeta segments. The CDR3 region of rearranged TCR beta genes was amplified from genomic DNA by a multiplex PCR assay. On the Illumina HiSeq System, the amplified TCR beta libraries were sequenced as 87-base-pair reads. The study's processing was this. A later analysis tallied 75 million to 95 million unique TCR beta chains across the approximately 670 repertoires, and around 12 million of those chains were shared by two or more donors. To remove PCR and sequencing errors, raw reads were error-corrected and collapsed into unique sequences using a nearest-neighbor algorithm that merged closely related sequences. To assign V, D and J gene segments, CDR3 sequences were aligned to IMGT reference sequences. For a sequence to be retained, at least a six-nucleotide match to both a V gene segment and a J gene segment was required. A rearrangement was called productive if the CDR3 had no stop codons and remained in frame with V and J, and every other rearrangement was called non-productive. CDR3 was defined according to IMGT convention as the region running from the second conserved V-encoded cysteine to the conserved J-encoded phenylalanine. The earlier analysis of 500 to 650 of the donors excluded any sequence lacking an unambiguous match to a single V gene segment. In an earlier analysis of some 590 of the donors, a V segment was called functional when productive rearrangements were above 56.7%, and segregating when the standard deviation between donors exceeded 5%. To diagnose cytomegalovirus status from the catalog of TCR beta chain sequences, a statistical classification framework was built. A later analysis assigned V and J genes by comparing TCR nucleotide sequences with IMGT/GENE-DB human TR gene sequences. In a later analysis, CDR3 sequences and most-parsimonious VDJ recombination scenarios were assigned using the TCRdist pipeline. In a later analysis, every TCR beta chain was defined by the combination of its CDR3 amino acid sequence and its V-gene family, and reads without a unique V-gene family were dropped. As a way to deal with suspected cross-contamination and a sequencing artifact, a later analysis dropped roughly 600 nucleotide sequences that were highly shared and had low generation probability. In a later analysis, a clonal expansion index for each public chain was calculated from normalized within-repertoire ranks of inferred template counts. In a later analysis, generation probabilities were computed with a VDJ recombination model fitted to out-of-frame rearrangements, and the resulting probabilities were checked against IGoR. Hypergeometric tests were used in a later analysis to score TCR-TCR, TCR-HLA and TCR-CMV co-occurrence, with a repertoire-size bias correction applied to the TCR pairs. False discovery rates were estimated in a later analysis by permuting HLA or CMV assignments 20 times. In a later analysis, co-occurring TCRs were grouped using DBSCAN, with TCRdist sequence similarity added in when clustering inside HLA-allele-positive subsets. Repertoires with fewer than 30,000 or more than 120,000 public chains were left out of co-occurrence clustering, as were five repertoires with anomalous nucleotide sharing. In its TCRdb copy, this immuneACCESS table keeps in-frame sequences only and misses some clones. Where compared with another copy, unresolved V genes explain less than half of these, and the others have no known cause. V, J and clone size derive from that table, while D and trimming were established from the DNA sequence. This sample has more than 150,000 clones in its table, and approximately 73% of those were observed once. The ten largest clones capture 2% to 3% of the sample.

The CDR3 starts with the cysteine, ends with the phenylalanine, and has 16 residues. Solely the CDR3 DNA is kept, with 48 bases framed from the first base. Trimming costs V 7 bases and J 10 bases, and their ends lie 25 bases apart. Via the germline V gene, CDR1 is SNHLY and CDR2 FYNNEI. Concerning this clone itself: This clone's antigen is unknown. No base quality values were provided; no much bigger clone lies one nucleotide off.

The cohort was made up of approximately 700 healthy bone marrow donors. At the time of sampling, every cohort member was nominally healthy, though immune exposures that went unrecorded were likely present. The donor tested CMV seropositive, placing the donor among the roughly 300 seropositive members of the cohort. A peripheral blood sample was provided by each donor, and peripheral blood mononuclear cells were used for TCR beta sequencing. Genomic DNA was extracted from the blood cell samples with the Qiagen DNeasy Blood Extraction Kit. The sequence is built from TRBV2 and TRBJ1-4, with the D gene too uncertain to name. Material for sequencing was PBMCs. This TCR was sampled from a woman aged 25 to 45 in good health and CMV-seropositive. The encoded CDR3 is CASTLERAASFGKLFF. The DNA sequence follows: TGTGCCAGCACCCTAGAGAGGGCCGCGTCTTTCGGAAAACTGTTTTTT.